These T cell receptor beta chains were read from a single sample in a study of OX40 agonist ivuxolimab in advanced cancers. The repertoire was sequenced with immunoSEQ multiplex PCR; TCRdb's copy has only in-frame clones and lacks some. Here the sample spans 75,000 to 100,000 clones, around 87% being singletons. The source was CD4+ or CD8+ T cells sorted from blood, collected in a trial of the OX40 agonist ivuxolimab. The origin of the receptors is an adult with an advanced solid tumor such as melanoma, head and neck, liver or kidney cancer. Each CDR3 is given with its conserved first and last residue. The D gene is left open where the match is weak. A clone size is listed for some rows: how often the clone was seen (once, few, many), or a class if it is expanded.

NA | TRBJ1-5 | NA | TRBV6-1 | 16 | TGTGCCAGCAGTGAAGCGCTCGGCAGGCCCAATCAGCCCCAGCATTTT | CASSEALGRPNQPQHF
NA | TRBJ2-7 | NA | TRBV7-6 | 12 | TGTGCCAGCAGCCTCGTTCGATCCGAGCAGTACTTC | CASSLVRSEQYF
NA | TRBJ1-1 | TRBD1 | TRBV7-2 | 14 | TGTGCCAGCAGCTTAGCGACAGGGCTGGGTGAAGCTTTCTTT | CASSLATGLGEAFF
NA | TRBJ2-7 | TRBD2 | TRBV7-9 | 15 | TGTGCCAGCAGCTTATTTCGCGGGAGGGGAGACGAGCAGTACTTC | CASSLFRGRGDEQYF
NA | TRBJ1-1 | NA | TRBV28 | 17 | TGTGCCAGCAGTTCCCCCCCTGACCTTGTTAAATCCAGTGAAGCTTTCTTT | CASSSPPDLVKSSEAFF
once | TRBJ2-3 | NA | TRBV6-5 | 13 | TGTGCCAGCAGTTATGGGCCCGGAGGTACGCAGTATTTT | CASSYGPGGTQYF
NA | TRBJ2-2 | TRBD2 | TRBV5-1 | 18 | TGCGCCAGCAGCCCCGGACTAGCGGGAGGGCCACGCACCGGGGAGCTGTTTTTT | CASSPGLAGGPRTGELFF
NA | TRBJ1-5 | TRBD1 | TRBV19 | 16 | TGTGCCAGTAGTTTGGGACAGGGGACGGGGAATCAGCCCCAGCATTTT | CASSLGQGTGNQPQHF
NA | TRBJ1-3 | NA | TRBV7-2 | 12 | TGTGCCAGTAGCTTACTAGGAAACACCATATATTTT | CASSLLGNTIYF
once | TRBJ2-2 | TRBD2 | TRBV7-2 | 19 | TGTGCCAGCAGCTCAAACTGGGGTAGCGGGAGGAGGTATTCCGGGGAGCTGTTTTTT | CASSSNWGSGRRYSGELFF
NA | TRBJ2-3 | NA | TRBV5-4 | 14 | TGTGCCAGCAGCAGGGTTTCTGGCACAGATACGCAGTATTTT | CASSRVSGTDTQYF
NA | TRBJ1-5 | NA | TRBV6-5 | 15 | TGTGCCAGCAGGACGGAACAGGCAAGCAATCAGCCCCAGCATTTT | CASRTEQASNQPQHF
NA | TRBJ1-2 | NA | TRBV5-1 | 15 | TGCGCCAGCAGCTTAACAGGGTTAGATTCCTATGGCTACACCTTC | CASSLTGLDSYGYTF
NA | TRBJ2-3 | NA | TRBV6-1 | 15 | TGTGCCAGCAGTGAAGGCTCCATTGGCACAGATACGCAGTATTTT | CASSEGSIGTDTQYF
NA | TRBJ2-1 | NA | TRBV25-1 | 14 | TGTGCCAGCAGTGTCGGACCTACCTACAATGAGCAGTTCTTC | CASSVGPTYNEQFF
NA | TRBJ2-1 | TRBD1 | TRBV5-1 | 14 | TGCGCCAGCAGCTGGAACAGGGGGCTGGATGAGCAGTTCTTC | CASSWNRGLDEQFF
NA | TRBJ2-2 | TRBD2 | TRBV18 | 17 | TGTGCCAGCTCACCCTACGGACTAGCGGGAAACACCGGGGAGCTGTTTTTT | CASSPYGLAGNTGELFF
few | TRBJ1-4 | TRBD1 | TRBV18 | 13 | TGTGCCAGCTCGGAAGGACAGGGAGAAAAACTGTTTTTT | CASSEGQGEKLFF
NA | TRBJ1-1 | TRBD1 | TRBV18 | 12 | TGTGCCAGCTCACCACGGACAGGTGAAGCTTTCTTT | CASSPRTGEAFF
NA | TRBJ1-6 | NA | TRBV5-6 | 16 | TGTGCCAGCAGCTTGATCGGGAGGGCTAATTCTTCACCCCTCCACTTT | CASSLIGRANSSPLHF
once | TRBJ1-5 | NA | TRBV6-5 | 14 | TGTGCCAGCAGTTACTCGGGGGGGGGTCAGCCCCAGCATTTT | CASSYSGGGQPQHF
few | TRBJ2-5 | NA | TRBV18 | 13 | TGTGCCAGCTCACCAACCCTTAAAGAGACCCAGTACTTC | CASSPTLKETQYF
NA | TRBJ1-5 | NA | TRBV4-3 | 13 | TGCGCCAGCAGCCAAGAACGCAATCAGCCCCAGCATTTT | CASSQERNQPQHF
NA | TRBJ1-2 | NA | TRBV5-6 | 12 | TGTGCCAGCAGCGCAGGACCTGGGGGCTACACCTTC | CASSAGPGGYTF
NA | TRBJ2-1 | TRBD1 | TRBV7-2 | 14 | TGTGCCAGCAGCCCACGACAGGGCAGGAGTGAGCAGTTCTTC | CASSPRQGRSEQFF
NA | TRBJ1-4 | NA | TRBV27 | 15 | TGTGCCAGCAGTTCCATATTCCGGGACCGCGAAAAACTGTTTTTT | CASSSIFRDREKLFF
NA | TRBJ2-1 | TRBD2 | TRBV28 | 17 | TGTGCCAGCAGTTGGGGACTAGCGGGATTTCGCGGCAATGAGCAGTTCTTC | CASSWGLAGFRGNEQFF
NA | TRBJ2-7 | NA | TRBV28 | 14 | TGTGCCAGCAGTTCTCGGGACACCCTCTACGAGCAGTACTTC | CASSSRDTLYEQYF
NA | TRBJ2-7 | NA | TRBV7-2 | 15 | TGTGCCAGTCGGCCAAGGGTGGGTCTTACTCACGAGCAGTACTTC | CASRPRVGLTHEQYF
NA | TRBJ2-1 | NA | TRBV6-4 | 15 | TGTGCCAGCAGTGGGGGAAGGGGTCCCTACAATGAGCAGTTCTTC | CASSGGRGPYNEQFF
NA | TRBJ1-2 | NA | TRBV27 | 15 | TGTGCCAGCAGTTTATCGTTAAGGGGAAGATATGGCTACACCTTC | CASSLSLRGRYGYTF
once | TRBJ1-1 | NA | TRBV11-3 | 13 | TGTGCCAGCAGCTTAACAAGGGGGACTGAAGCTTTCTTT | CASSLTRGTEAFF
few | TRBJ1-2 | TRBD1 | TRBV2 | 12 | TGTGCCAGCAGTGGGGACAGTTATGGCTACACCTTC | CASSGDSYGYTF
NA | TRBJ2-3 | NA | TRBV5-1 | 13 | TGCGCCAGCAGCGCTTGGCGTTCAGATACGCAGTATTTT | CASSAWRSDTQYF
NA | TRBJ2-1 | NA | TRBV6-6 | 15 | TGTGCCAGCAGTTACGGGGGGTTAGGGGACAATGAGCAGTTCTTC | CASSYGGLGDNEQFF
NA | TRBJ1-1 | TRBD1 | TRBV28 | 15 | TGTGCCAGCAGCGGGACAGGGTTGGGGAACACTGAAGCTTTCTTT | CASSGTGLGNTEAFF
NA | TRBJ2-7 | TRBD2 | TRBV5-1 | 15 | TGCGCCAGCAGCTTGCACGTGACTAGCAACGGCGAGCAGTACTTC | CASSLHVTSNGEQYF
NA | TRBJ1-2 | TRBD1 | TRBV6-6 | 15 | TGTGCCAGCAGTTCATTCACGGGACAGTGGGTTGGCTACACCTTC | CASSSFTGQWVGYTF
NA | TRBJ1-2 | TRBD1 | TRBV2 | 13 | TGTGCCAGCAGAGTCGTGACAGGGGGTGGCTACACCTTC | CASRVVTGGGYTF
few | TRBJ1-4 | TRBD1 | TRBV7-8 | 14 | TGTGCCAGCAGCTTACAGGGGGTGTGGGAAAAACTGTTTTTT | CASSLQGVWEKLFF
NA | TRBJ1-1 | TRBD1 | TRBV5-1 | 16 | TGCGCCAGCAGCTCCGGACAGGGCCTCATGAACACTGAAGCTTTCTTT | CASSSGQGLMNTEAFF
few | TRBJ1-1 | NA | TRBV29-1 | 11 | TGCAGCAGCGGACGGAACACTGAAGCTTTCTTT | CSSGRNTEAFF
NA | TRBJ1-3 | NA | TRBV28 | 15 | TGTGCCAGCAACCTCAGGGGCCCGGCTGGAAACACCATATATTTT | CASNLRGPAGNTIYF
once | TRBJ1-2 | NA | TRBV7-2 | 13 | TGTGCCAGCAGCTTAGCGGGGATCTATGGCTACACCTTC | CASSLAGIYGYTF
NA | TRBJ2-1 | NA | TRBV2 | 13 | TGTGCCAGCAGTGAGGAGAGGTACAATGAGCAGTTCTTC | CASSEERYNEQFF
NA | TRBJ2-3 | NA | TRBV18 | 14 | TGTGCCAGCTCACCGCGCACAGGGTCAGATACGCAGTATTTT | CASSPRTGSDTQYF
NA | TRBJ2-2 | TRBD2 | TRBV7-9 | 17 | TGTGCCAGCAGCAAAAGGGCGGGAGTAAGAAACACCGGGGAGCTGTTTTTT | CASSKRAGVRNTGELFF
once | TRBJ1-4 | TRBD1 | TRBV11-2 | 14 | TGTGCCAGCAGCATCCGGGACAGGGTTGAAAAACTGTTTTTT | CASSIRDRVEKLFF
once | TRBJ1-3 | NA | TRBV5-5 | 14 | TGTGCCAGCAGCATGGACTGGGGTGGAAACACCATATATTTT | CASSMDWGGNTIYF
NA | TRBJ1-5 | NA | TRBV5-8 | 17 | TGTGCCAGCAGCTTGCATGTATGGGCAGGGGACAATCAGCCCCAGCATTTT | CASSLHVWAGDNQPQHF
NA | TRBJ1-6 | NA | TRBV5-6 | 15 | TGTGCCAGCAGCTCGACCGGGTCTACACTTCCACCCCTCCACTTT | CASSSTGSTLPPLHF
NA | TRBJ1-5 | TRBD1 | TRBV19 | 17 | TGTGCCAGTAGGAGCCCATGGACAGGTTTGGACAATCAGCCCCAGCATTTT | CASRSPWTGLDNQPQHF
NA | TRBJ2-7 | TRBD2 | TRBV7-8 | 14 | TGTGCCAGCAGCTCCCGGACTAGCGGGAAGGGACAGTACTTC | CASSSRTSGKGQYF
NA | TRBJ1-2 | NA | TRBV18 | 13 | TGTGCCAGCTCACGCGGAGCTAACTATGGCTACACCTTC | CASSRGANYGYTF
NA | TRBJ2-5 | TRBD2 | TRBV7-2 | 16 | TGTGCCAGCAGCCTACAGCGGGGGGGCCCGGGAGAGACCCAGTACTTC | CASSLQRGGPGETQYF